The 11 T cell receptor beta chains in this list originate from one sample, sequenced in a study of blood T cells in healthy people across ages. Primers used in a second PCR of roughly 7 to 12 cycles were a sample-barcoded 5' primer and a J-beta primer mix. Each CDR3 protein gets one entry after TCRdb re-called the 5' RACE reads with MiXCR. The profile covers around 1,700,000 distinct CDR3 sequences, with 25% to 30% appearing a single time and 7.7% taken by the ten largest. Sample: blood. The receptors shown here come from a young woman in good health.

This sequence joins TRBV7-2 and TRBJ1-5, with D unresolved. Germline loops: CDR1 SGHTA, CDR2 FQGNSA. Trimming pared 2 bases from V and 4 bases from J, leaving 6 bases between. The length of the CDR3 is 13 residues. In DNA form, the CDR3 reads TGTACCAGCAGCTTAAGGGTGAATCAGCCCCAGCATTTT. Amino acids: CTSSLRVNQPQHF.

V is TRBV27 and J is TRBJ2-7; 7 bases align to TRBD1. In germline, CDR1 is MNHEY, CDR2 SMNVEV (reference sequence). CDR3 length equals 16 residues. After removal of 0 bases from V and 3 bases from J, the junction contained 8 bases not matched to a gene. The CDR3 is CASSLSPGTANYEQYF. The CDR3 DNA follows: TGTGCCAGCAGTTTATCGCCCGGGACAGCTAACTACGAGCAGTACTTC.

This clonotype was detected only a few times. The chain couples TRBV11-2 to TRBJ1-6; D uncertain. Germline-derived CDR1 and CDR2 are SGHAT and FQNNGV. This CDR3 spans 14 amino acids. The V gene lost 3 bases and the J gene lost 7 bases, with 10 bases spanning the gap. The CDR3 is CASSLRVENSPLHF. The CDR3 DNA reads as TGTGCCAGCAGCTTGCGGGTGGAGAATTCACCCCTCCACTTT.

This clonotype was observed a handful of times. The V call is TRBV12-3 or TRBV12-4, the J call TRBJ2-3, with a tentative D call TRBD2 (6 bases). The CDR3 extends over 13 amino acids. Deletions cut 3 bases from V and 7 bases from J, with 11 bases between. CDR3 region: CASSLGGRNTQYF. As DNA, the CDR3 is TGTGCCAGCAGTTTGGGGGGACGAAATACGCAGTATTTT.

This clonotype was detected a few times. The J gene is TRBJ1-2, the V gene TRBV7-2; D unclear. The CDR3 contains 13 residues. V was shortened by 5 bases and J by 4 bases, with 11 bases between the two germline ends. Germline V lookup: CDR1 SGHTA, CDR2 FQGNSA. The chain's CDR3 is CASSNDYRYGYTF. CDR3 nucleotide sequence: TGTGCCAGCAGCAACGACTATCGCTATGGCTACACCTTC.

In the case of this clonotype: One end of the junction fails to match germline, which may point to a read error. The genes are TRBV5-1 and TRBJ1-1, with TRBD1 as a possible D gene (5 bases). The CDR3 runs to 16 residues. CDR1 is SGHRS and CDR2 is YFSETQ in the germline V gene. The CDR3 coding sequence is TGCGCCAGCAGCCGTACGACAGCGCCCATGAACACTGAAGCTTGCTTT. It is translated as CASSRTTAPMNTEACF.

This clonotype has more than one count but fewer than ten. This chain uses TRBV5-1 with TRBJ1-4, with D hard to call. CDR1 and CDR2 from the germline V gene are SGHRS and YFSETQ. The V end was cut by 0 bases, the J end by 7 bases, with 13 bases between. This CDR3 has 15 residues. This CDR3 reads CASSLGDNRSEKLFF. CDR3 nucleotides: TGCGCCAGCAGCTTGGGGGATAACAGATCTGAAAAACTGTTTTTT.

This clonotype was observed a handful of times. This chain connects TRBV27 to TRBJ2-3, with 10 bases fitting TRBD2. CDR1 is MNHEY and CDR2 is SMNVEV in the germline V gene (reference sequence). The CDR3 loop spans 15 amino acids. With V trimmed by 7 bases and J by 1 base, 5 bases remained unmatched. CDR3 loop: CASNPGTSGTDTQYF. The CDR3 DNA sequence: TGTGCCAGCAATCCCGGGACTAGCGGCACAGATACGCAGTATTTT.

This clonotype was counted many times. The chain carries TRBV24-1 and TRBJ1-2; D uncertain. The CDR3 has 14 amino acids. Germline CDR1 is KGHDR and CDR2 is SFDVKD. Deletions cut 3 bases from V and 3 bases from J, with 10 bases between. CDR3 sequence: CATSDASVDYGYTF. CDR3 nucleotide sequence: TGTGCCACCAGTGATGCGTCAGTCGACTATGGCTACACCTTC.

In regard to this clonotype: A much larger clone lies one base from this, so it may be a read error. The CDR3 coding sequence is TGCAGCGTTGACACGGGGATCTCCACCTACGAGCAGTTCTTC. The encoded protein is CSVDTGISTYEQFF. The V gene is TRBV29-1, the J gene TRBJ2-1; a weak D match, TRBD2 (5 bases). Germline V gene data show CDR1 as SQVTM and CDR2 as ANQGSEA. The CDR3 is made up of 14 amino acids. The V end was cut by 3 bases, the J end by 10 bases, with 19 bases between.

This clonotype came up a few times. The rearrangement links TRBV20-1 to TRBJ2-1; 11 nucleotides agree with TRBD2. From germline, CDR1 is DFQATT and CDR2 SNEGSKA (reference sequence). J gave up 7 bases and V 6 bases, and 11 bases lay outside the gene matches. CDR3 length: 15 amino acids. CDR3 sequence reads: CSAYATSGDGNEQFF. As DNA, the CDR3 is TGCAGTGCCTACGCGACTAGCGGGGACGGGAATGAGCAGTTCTTC.